The following is a T cell receptor beta chain sequence with its context. There are a few counts of this clonotype. Its specific antigen is unknown. No per-base quality is available; no much larger clone lies one base away. Every donor in the study was a healthy Caucasian. The study also sequenced three unrelated non-twin adults: a male aged 18 to 30, a male aged 50 to 59 and a female aged 50 to 59. Miltenyi CD45RO+ enrichment and human naive T-cell isolation kits were used to isolate memory (CD45RO+) and naive T cells from PBMC. The record originates from a study of identical twins (dated by TCRdb to 2016 to 2018). Background for the entire study: To test whether fetal clonotypes persist, the study used deep sequencing on TCR alpha and beta repertoires from monozygotic twins, unrelated adults of various ages, and cord blood. To rule out contamination, the twin experiments were replicated at different times with different library preparation protocols. The paper as a whole reports these results and caveats: Compared with coincidental sharing between unrelated individuals, an excess of low generation-probability sequences was observed among out-of-frame TCR alpha sequences shared between twins. Zero-insertion analyses could be partly confounded by invariant T cells such as MAIT and iNKT, although diverse VJ usage argued against such confounding for most clonotypes. Recombination models systematically underestimated out-of-frame TCR alpha sharing in monozygotic twins but agreed with sharing between unrelated individuals. A weaker excess of twin sharing was found in beta out-of-frame sequences because the signal-to-noise ratio was lowered by fewer shared sequences. Because the same donors could not be followed over many years, the conclusions relied on cross-sectional statistical analysis. Abundant cord blood beta clonotypes had fewer insertions, young adult naive repertoires showed a similar but weaker trend, and memory repertoires showed no such trend.

At the junction V is shortened by 7 bases and J by 0 bases, with 15 bases in between. Looking up the germline V gene yields CDR1 MNHEY and CDR2 SVGEGT. CDR3 length: 16 amino acids, cysteine to phenylalanine. The only DNA kept is the CDR3, 48 bases in frame from the first base. The library came from 5' RACE. Sequencing took place on an Illumina HiSeq 2000. Template switching introduced a universal primer binding site; the final cDNA contained a unique molecular identifier, enabling accurate counting of TCR cDNA molecules. Specific primers in the conserved constant-segment region were used to synthesize first-strand cDNA for the TCR alpha and beta chains. Each cDNA library was double barcoded, with a SMART-Mk sample barcode plus Illumina barcodes, to control for contamination. TruSeq adapter sequences, together with Illumina sample barcodes, were added in two successive PCR steps. The Illumina HiSeq platform was used with custom primers to sequence TCR alpha and beta cDNA libraries. As for the authors' bioinformatics: Unique molecular identifiers were extracted from raw reads with MiGEC, and CDR3 positions were determined with MiXCR. For each individual, recombination models were inferred using an EM algorithm with the repgenHMM and IGoR tools. Shared clonotypes were analyzed with the tcR package in R, and sharing was normalized by the product of cloneset sizes. Out-of-frame nonproductive sequences were analyzed to study raw recombination free of thymic and clonal selection effects. The public sequencing data were trimmed at Q25 with fastp and processed into clonotypes with MiXCR by TCRdb, which kept only in-frame beta chains. Rows matching on CDR3 protein sequence are summarized as one entry with the most common DNA and genes. None of the V and J calls come from the authors' own analysis; TCRdb made them. The sample table lists a few hundred thousand distinct CDR3 sequences, about 18% of them with a count of one. In total, the top ten clones hold around 10% of the sample.

Sequencing was carried out using naive T cells sorted from blood. The cell subset or site label here, explained by the study, means: cells isolated with a human naive T-cell isolation kit. The sequence links TRBV6-2 or TRBV6-3 to TRBJ1-4, with no confident D gene call. This clonotype was obtained from a man aged 45-65 years in good health. The CDR3 reads as follows: CASTRQTSPTNEKLFF. The nucleotides are TGTGCCAGCACCAGACAAACGAGCCCAACTAATGAAAAACTGTTTTTT.